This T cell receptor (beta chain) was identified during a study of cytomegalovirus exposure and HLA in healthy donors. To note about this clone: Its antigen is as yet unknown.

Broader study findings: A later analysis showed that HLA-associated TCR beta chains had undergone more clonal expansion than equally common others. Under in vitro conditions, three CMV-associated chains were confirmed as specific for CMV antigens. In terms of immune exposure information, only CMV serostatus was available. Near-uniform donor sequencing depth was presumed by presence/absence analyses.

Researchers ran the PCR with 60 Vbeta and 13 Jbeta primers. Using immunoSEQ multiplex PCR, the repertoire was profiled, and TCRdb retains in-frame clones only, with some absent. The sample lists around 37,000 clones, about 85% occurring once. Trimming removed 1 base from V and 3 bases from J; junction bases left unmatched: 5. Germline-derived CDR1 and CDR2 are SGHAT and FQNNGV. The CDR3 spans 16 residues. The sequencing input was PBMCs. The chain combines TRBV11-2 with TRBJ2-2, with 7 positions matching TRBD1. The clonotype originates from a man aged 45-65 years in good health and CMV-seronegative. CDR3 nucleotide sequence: TGTGCCAGCAGCTTAGGATCAACAGGGGACACCGGGGAGCTGTTTTTT. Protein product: CASSLGSTGDTGELFF. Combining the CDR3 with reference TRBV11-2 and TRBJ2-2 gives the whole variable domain EAGVAQSPRYKIIEKRQSVAFWCNPISGHATLYWYQQILGQGPKLLIQFQNNGVVDDSQLPKDRFSAERLKGVDSTLKIQPAKLEDSAVYLCASSLGSTGDTGELFFGEGSRLTVL.